The subject of this entry is one TCR beta chain. Its specificity is unknown. This entry belongs to a study of vaccination and CD4 T cells after COVID-19. The Oncomine TCR Beta short-read assay sequenced DNA from cultured CD4+ T cells. In this case, cultured CD4+ T cells provided the extracted genomic DNA. Via MiXCR, TCRdb re-called the PCR reads, giving one row per CDR3 protein. In the table there are about 7,000 distinct CDR3 sequences, about a third of which are singletons. The sample's treatment: approximately 9-day PBMC culture with coronavirus spike peptide pools or control peptides (ViraFEST assay). From the unexposed donor, CD4+ T cells were collected ahead of the COVID-19 pandemic (2011-2018). Via ViraFEST, peptide pools expanded antigen-specific T cells before TCR sequencing. CDR3 length equals 12 residues. Deletions cut 4 bases from V and 4 bases from J, with 7 bases between. From germline, CDR1 is SGHTA and CDR2 FQGNSA.

The sequencing input was CD4+ T cells from blood, cultured in vitro. The sequence came from a human donor in good health. V and J are TRBV7-2 and TRBJ2-5; D ambiguous. The CDR3 sequence: CASSSVRETQYF. CDR3 in DNA: TGTGCCAGCAGCTCGGTCAGAGAGACCCAGTACTTC.